These 23 T cell receptor beta chains originate from one sample sequenced in a study of control samples from healthy donors and cancer patients. The table came from immunoSEQ multiplex PCR; TCRdb's copy has only in-frame clones and leaves some out. The sample includes about 95,000 clones, roughly 80% seen only once; the top ten take approximately 20%. The sequencing input was blood. The source is a man between 25 and 39 years old in good health.

This chain joins TRBV27 and TRBJ2-7; D ambiguous. CDR1 MNHEY and CDR2 SMNVEV come from the germline V gene (reference sequence). The CDR3 has 14 amino acids. V was pared by 6 bases and J by 0 bases, with 12 bases between. CDR3 in amino acids: CASRDAGSSYEQYF. The CDR3 DNA follows: TGTGCCAGCAGGGACGCAGGTAGCTCCTACGAGCAGTACTTC.

This clone was found once. The rearrangement links TRBV10-2 to TRBJ1-2; 9 bases map to TRBD1. The CDR3 covers 13 residues. The trim removed 3 bases at V and 7 bases at J, leaving 3 bases unmatched. The germline V gene has CDR1 WSHSY and CDR2 SAAADI. CDR3 sequence: CASSDGDRVGYTF. The CDR3 DNA reads TGCGCCAGCAGTGACGGGGACAGGGTTGGCTACACCTTC.

This clone has more than one count but fewer than ten. The genes are TRBV9 and TRBJ1-3; 8 nucleotides agree with TRBD1. V lost 0 bases, J lost 0 bases, and 8 bases stayed unmatched. Germline loops: CDR1 SGDLS, CDR2 YYNGEE. The CDR3 runs to 18 residues. CDR3 sequence: CASSVDRTGTSSGNTIYF. CDR3 bases: TGTGCCAGCAGCGTAGACAGGACAGGGACGAGCTCTGGAAACACCATATATTTT.

This chain links TRBV28 with TRBJ2-3; D uncertain. The CDR3 is made up of 15 amino acids. The germline CDR1 and CDR2 sequences are MDHEN and SYDVKM. V was cut by 7 bases and J by 3 bases, with 17 bases left in between. The CDR3 bases are TGTGCCAGCACCACTCCCTGGGCCCGGACAGATACGCAGTATTTT. This translates into CASTTPWARTDTQYF.

This chain connects TRBV5-6 to TRBJ2-7; 7 positions agree with TRBD1. CDR3 length equals 14 residues. Germline trimming cut 0 bases from V and 3 bases from J; bases unmatched to any gene: 3. Germline assignment: CDR1 SGHDT and CDR2 YYEEEE. The CDR3 loop is CASSLGTGHYEQYF. Here the CDR3 DNA reads TGTGCCAGCAGCTTGGGGACAGGCCACTACGAGCAGTACTTC.

The rearrangement uses TRBV2 and TRBJ2-3; D might be TRBD2 (5 bases). The CDR3 totals 13 residues. Germline-derived CDR1 and CDR2 are SNHLY and FYNNEI. V lost 6 bases, J lost 2 bases, and 9 bases lay in between. Here the CDR3 DNA reads TGTGCCAGCAGGAGGGCGGCCACAGATACGCAGTATTTT. Translation gives CASRRAATDTQYF.

The chain joins TRBV5-1 to TRBJ2-1; the match to TRBD1 covers 9 bases. Unmatched junction bases numbered 2, after V lost 4 bases and J lost 0 bases. This CDR3 contains 15 residues. Germline V gives CDR1 SGHRS, CDR2 YFSETQ. CDR3 sequence (DNA): TGCGCCAGCAGCCTGGACAGGGGCTCCTACAATGAGCAGTTCTTC. Translating gives CASSLDRGSYNEQFF.

The rearrangement joins TRBV5-1 to TRBJ2-5; 9 nucleotides match TRBD2. With 3 bases clipped from V and 4 bases from J, the junction kept 7 bases outside the gene matches. Germline V gene data show CDR1 as SGHRS and CDR2 as YFSETQ. The CDR3 loop spans 15 amino acids. CDR3 protein: CASSSIAGVRETQYF. The DNA of the CDR3 is TGCGCCAGCAGCTCTATAGCGGGGGTCAGAGAGACCCAGTACTTC.

This clone was recorded only once. The genes are TRBV2 and TRBJ1-4; D gene ambiguous. This CDR3 has 15 residues. CDR1 is SNHLY and CDR2 is FYNNEI in the germline V gene. The V and J ends lost 4 bases and 4 bases respectively, with 13 bases between them. The CDR3 DNA is TGTGCCAGCAGTGCAAGTTCGGGCCGTAATGAAAAACTGTTTTTT. Its translation: CASSASSGRNEKLFF.

This chain links TRBV5-6 with TRBJ1-1; maybe TRBD1 (5 bases). There are 13 residues in the CDR3. V was cut by 2 bases and J by 1 base, with 6 bases left in between. The germline V gene has CDR1 SGHDT and CDR2 YYEEEE. CDR3 loop: CASSLGENTEAFF. CDR3 nucleotides: TGTGCCAGCAGCTTAGGGGAGAACACTGAAGCTTTCTTT.

This chain links TRBV5-6 with TRBJ1-4; D unresolved. The CDR3 length is 14 residues. Germline V gene data show CDR1 as SGHDT and CDR2 as YYEEEE. Deletions cut 2 bases from V and 7 bases from J, with 12 bases between. CDR3 loop: CASSLGSRLEKLFF. CDR3 DNA: TGTGCCAGCAGCTTAGGTTCCAGGCTTGAAAAACTGTTTTTT.

The rearrangement joins TRBV12-5 to TRBJ2-3; the D gene is possibly TRBD2 (6 bases). The CDR3 extends over 15 amino acids. The germline gives CDR1 LGHNT, CDR2 FRNRAP. V lost 2 bases and J 2 bases, leaving 11 bases between the germline ends. The DNA for the CDR3 is TGTGCTAGTGGTTTGTCCGGGGGACTCACAGATACGCAGTATTTT. It is translated as CASGLSGGLTDTQYF.

The chain employs TRBV4-1 and TRBJ1-6; a weak D match, TRBD1 (5 bases). Trimming took off 0 bases at V and 9 bases at J, with 15 bases between the two ends. CDR1 and CDR2 from the germline V gene are MGHRA and YSYEKL. The CDR3 consists of 16 residues. The CDR3 region is CASSQDAPGQGSPLHF. The CDR3 region has the DNA TGCGCCAGCAGCCAAGATGCCCCGGGGCAGGGTTCACCCCTCCACTTT.

V gene TRBV4-1 combines with J gene TRBJ1-1; TRBD1 is a possible D gene (5 bases). CDR1 and CDR2 (germline): MGHRA, YSYEKL. The CDR3 covers 15 residues. Trimming left V 2 bases short and J 2 bases short, with 12 bases between. The CDR3 sequence: CASSQTMTVNTEAFF. Written as DNA, the CDR3 is TGCGCCAGCAGCCAAACAATGACAGTTAACACTGAAGCTTTCTTT.

The chain joins TRBV27 to TRBJ1-1; D is ambiguous. The CDR3 covers 15 residues. The germline V gene has CDR1 MNHEY and CDR2 SMNVEV (reference sequence). The V and J ends lost 4 bases and 1 base respectively, with 13 bases between them. The CDR3 sequence is CASSSHPAPNTEAFF. The DNA for the CDR3 is TGTGCCAGCAGTTCTCATCCGGCCCCGAACACTGAAGCTTTCTTT.

A few counts support this clone. The V gene is TRBV14, the J gene TRBJ2-7, with D unclear. CDR3 size: 14 residues. V lost 2 bases and J lost 4, with 12 bases in between. Per germline, CDR1 SGHDN and CDR2 FVKESK. In nucleotides, the CDR3 is TGTGCCAGCAGCCAAACTAAACACCCATACGAGCAGTACTTC. Translation gives CASSQTKHPYEQYF.

V is TRBV5-4 and J is TRBJ1-2; no firm D call. Trimming left V 4 bases short and J 5 bases short, with 21 bases between. The CDR3 is made up of 16 amino acids. The germline V gene encodes CDR1 SGHNT and CDR2 YYREEE (reference sequence). CDR3 nucleotide sequence: TGTGCCAGCAGCCTGCTCCTGGACGGGCTAAGTTATGGCTACACCTTC. This gives the protein CASSLLLDGLSYGYTF.

The rearrangement uses TRBV30 and TRBJ2-7; the D is unclear. Germline V gene data show CDR1 as GTSNPN and CDR2 as SVGIG (reference sequence). There are 12 residues in the CDR3. Trimming took off 2 bases at V and 5 bases at J, with 10 bases between the two ends. In nucleotides, the CDR3 is TGTGCCTGGAGTAGGATTATCCACGAGCAGTACTTC. Encoded protein: CAWSRIIHEQYF. Full variable domain (missing parts from reference TRBV30 and TRBJ2-7): SQTIHQWPATLVQPVGSPLSLECTVEGTSNPNLYWYRQAAGRGLQLLFYSVGIGQISSEVPQNLSASRPQDRQFILSSKKLLLSDSGFYLCAWSRIIHEQYFGPGTRLTVT.

This clone came up once. The chain recombines TRBV6-4 with TRBJ1-1; D not certain. The germline gives CDR1 MRHNA, CDR2 SNTAGT. The CDR3 consists of 13 residues. V shed 4 bases and J shed 2 bases, with 8 bases lying between them. The DNA of the CDR3 is TGTGCCAGCAGTGCGGGGATCAACACTGAAGCTTTCTTT. Translated: CASSAGINTEAFF.

The chain couples TRBV5-8 to TRBJ1-4; the D is unclear. CDR1 and CDR2 from the germline V gene are SGHTS and YDEGEE. V dropped 4 bases and J dropped 0 bases, with 13 bases sitting between them. This CDR3 spans 16 amino acids. Written as DNA, the CDR3 is TGTGCCAGCAGCGCGGGGAGTAGTGCAACTAATGAAAAACTGTTTTTT. Translated: CASSAGSSATNEKLFF.

This chain joins TRBV5-1 and TRBJ2-1, with D perhaps TRBD2 (7 bases). The CDR3 is made up of 18 amino acids. Trimming took off 0 bases at V and 7 bases at J, with 23 bases between the two ends. Per germline, CDR1 SGHRS and CDR2 YFSETQ. CDR3 DNA sequence: TGCGCCAGCAGCTTGGGCAGGGGATTGAGGGCGGGGGAGAATGAGCAGTTCTTC. Translation: CASSLGRGLRAGENEQFF.

This chain links TRBV18 with TRBJ2-3; TRBD2 might be the D (6 bases). Trimming took off 7 bases at V and 5 bases at J, with 7 bases between the two ends. Germline V gene data show CDR1 as KGHSH and CDR2 as LQKENI. There are 11 residues in the CDR3. The CDR3 protein is CASFGGDTQYF. In DNA form, the CDR3 reads TGTGCCAGCTTCGGGGGAGATACGCAGTATTTT.

The rearrangement links TRBV24-1 to TRBJ2-3, with D perhaps TRBD2 (6 bases). The CDR3 is 15 amino acids. The germline V gene has CDR1 KGHDR and CDR2 SFDVKD. Trimming pared 2 bases from V and 0 bases from J, leaving 8 bases between. CDR3 sequence reads: CATSDSGGSTDTQYF. CDR3 nucleotides: TGTGCCACCAGTGATTCCGGGGGTAGCACAGATACGCAGTATTTT.